The clone carrying this T cell receptor (beta chain) showed up just once. This sample was included in a study of control samples from healthy donors and cancer patients. Using immunoSEQ multiplex PCR, the repertoire was profiled, and TCRdb retains in-frame clones only, with some absent. The sample records approximately 180,000 clones, about 91% being singletons. Germline values: CDR1 LNHNV, CDR2 YYDKDF (reference sequence). The V gene lost 1 base and the J gene lost 5 bases, with 6 bases spanning the gap. The CDR3 loop spans 13 amino acids. The clonotype comes from a woman in her 40s in good health. Sequencing was done on a sample of blood. The genes are TRBV15 and TRBJ1-5; D is undetermined. DNA of the CDR3: TGTGCCACCAGCAGAGCTCTTGATCAGCCCCAGCATTTT. This gives the protein CATSRALDQPQHF.